This TCR beta chain emerged from a study of T cell responses to AZD1222 COVID-19 vaccine. The data were produced by immunoSEQ multiplex PCR, yet TCRdb's version contains in-frame clones alone and is incomplete. The sample holds approximately 150,000 clones, 91% seen once. Germline V gene lookup returns CDR1 SNHLY and CDR2 FYNNEI. Trimming took off 11 bases at V and 4 bases at J, with 21 bases between the two ends. This CDR3 contains 14 residues. The rearrangement links TRBV2 to TRBJ2-7; D unresolved. The material was peripheral blood, obtained 28 days after the second AZD1222 dose. This receptor was taken from an adult who received the AZD1222 COVID-19 vaccine. CDR3 in DNA: TGTGCCTCTCAGCGTTCCGGTCTCTATTACGAGCAGTACTTC. Translation: CASQRSGLYYEQYF.